Each of the 28 T cell receptor beta chains below was sequenced from the same sample in a study of identical twins. TCRdb passed the 5' RACE reads through MiXCR, listing each CDR3 protein once. Counted here are about 690,000 distinct CDR3 sequences, around 5.7% occurring once; the ten biggest clones make up about 1.8%. The sequencing sample was made of naive T cells sorted from blood. All receptors come from a man younger than 30 in good health.

The sample holds a few counts of this clonotype. The J gene is TRBJ2-7, the V gene TRBV3-1, with D possibly TRBD1 on 6 matching bases. V was cut by 5 bases and J by 6 bases, with 17 bases left in between. The CDR3 runs to 14 residues. Germline CDR1 reads LGHDT; CDR2 reads YNNKEL (reference sequence). The CDR3 sequence: CASSSLPGVGEQYV. In DNA, the CDR3 is TGTGCCAGCAGCTCTCTTCCAGGGGTTGGCGAGCAGTACGTC.

This clonotype was picked up many times. V is TRBV5-1 and J is TRBJ1-5; 7 bases are shared with TRBD1. Looked up from germline, CDR1 is SGHRS and CDR2 is YFSETQ. This CDR3 has 14 amino acids. Trimming took 4 bases from V and 5 from J; bases not matched to a gene: 6. CDR3 sequence (DNA): TGCGCCAGCAGCACCGGGACAGACCATCAGCCCCAGCATTTT. This encodes CASSTGTDHQPQHF.

This clonotype was observed a few times. The chain joins TRBV21-1 to TRBJ2-2; the table names TRBD2, a call not compared with the DNA. TRBV21-1 is tagged as a pseudogene. CDR3 length: 19 residues. This CDR3 is CASSNFPGLAERNTGELFF. CDR3 coding DNA: TGTGCCAGCAGCAACTTTCCGGGACTAGCGGAGAGGAACACCGGGGAGCTGTTTTTT.

This clonotype was seen many times. This rearrangement joins TRBV15 to TRBJ2-7; no clear D gene. The CDR3 runs 14 residues. The germline CDR1 and CDR2 sequences are LNHNV and YYDKDF (reference sequence). The V and J ends lost 0 bases and 2 bases respectively, with 8 bases between them. The CDR3 protein is CATSRDTRAYEQYF. DNA of the CDR3: TGTGCCACCAGCAGAGATACCCGGGCCTACGAGCAGTACTTC.

The gene calls are TRBV2 and TRBJ2-1, with 7 nucleotides matching TRBD2. The junction had 6 bases not matched to a gene; V was cut back by 1 base and J by 3 bases. The germline gives CDR1 SNHLY, CDR2 FYNNEI. This CDR3 spans 16 amino acids. In DNA form, the CDR3 reads TGTGCCAGCAGTGAAGGGTCACTAGCGAGCTACAATGAGCAGTTCTTC. It codes for CASSEGSLASYNEQFF.

This clonotype was counted between two and nine times. J is TRBJ2-6 and V is TRBV29-1; no clear D gene. The CDR3 covers 14 residues. Germline CDR1 reads SQVTM; CDR2 reads ANQGSEA. The V gene lost 7 bases and the J gene lost 0 bases, with 10 bases spanning the gap. The CDR3 loop is CSGGNRSGANVLTF. The CDR3 DNA reads as TGCAGCGGCGGTAACCGCTCTGGGGCCAACGTCCTGACTTTC.

This clonotype was counted many times. The chain employs TRBV24-1 and TRBJ2-1, with unresolved D. Germline V gives CDR1 KGHDR, CDR2 SFDVKD. CDR3 size: 15 residues. Trimming took 2 bases from V and 8 from J, leaving 15 bases between them. The CDR3 reads CATSDSRRVGDEQFF. CDR3 nucleotide sequence: TGTGCCACCAGTGATTCCCGCCGGGTTGGAGATGAGCAGTTCTTC.

V gene TRBV30 combines with J gene TRBJ2-7; D not certain. The CDR3 length is 13 residues. V was clipped by 3 bases and J by 2 bases, with 11 bases between them. Germline CDR1 is GTSNPN and CDR2 is SVGIG (reference sequence). The CDR3 region has the DNA TGTGCCTGGAGATATACACTTACCTACGAGCAGTACTTC. It specifies CAWRYTLTYEQYF.

This clonotype was picked up many times. V and J are TRBV20-1 and TRBJ2-7, with 7 bases that match TRBD2. The CDR3 loop spans 15 amino acids. Looked up from germline, CDR1 is DFQATT and CDR2 is SNEGSKA (reference sequence). After removal of 1 base from V and 2 bases from J, the junction contained 8 bases not matched to a gene. The DNA of the CDR3 is TGCAGTGCTAGAGGATCGGCGGGAGCAACCTACGAGCAGTACTTC. Protein product: CSARGSAGATYEQYF.

V is TRBV4-3 and J is TRBJ2-7; a possible D gene is TRBD1 (5 bases). The CDR3 runs 16 residues. V was cut by 0 bases and J by 7 bases, with 19 bases left in between. Germline V gene sequence: CDR1 LGHNA, CDR2 YSLEER. The DNA of the CDR3 is TGCGCCAGCAGCCAAGATGCCCAGGGCCTTCATGGGGAGCAGTACTTC. Amino acid sequence: CASSQDAQGLHGEQYF.

This clonotype was found many times. This CDR3 reads CASSVPSGGGPDYNEQFF. The CDR3 coding sequence is TGTGCCAGCAGCGTCCCATCGGGGGGGGGCCCAGACTACAATGAGCAGTTCTTC. V usage is TRBV9 and J usage is TRBJ2-1; 8 positions match TRBD2. The CDR3 has 18 residues. Germline V CDR1 and CDR2: SGDLS, YYNGEE. Trimming took 2 bases from V and 3 from J; bases not matched to a gene: 13.

In its sample, this clonotype was seen many times. The CDR3: CASTTAGLAKNIQYF. The CDR3 nucleotides are TGTGCCAGCACGACTGCAGGGTTGGCCAAAAACATTCAGTACTTC. The chain combines TRBV6-1 with TRBJ2-4; D is possibly TRBD1 (5 bases). The length of the CDR3 is 15 residues. Germline loops: CDR1 MNHNS, CDR2 SASEGT. With 7 bases removed from V and 1 base from J, the gap between germline ends came to 14 bases.

This clonotype was counted ten times or more. This sequence joins TRBV5-1 and TRBJ2-6; D not resolved. This CDR3 contains 16 residues. The ends were cut back, 0 bases at V and 2 bases at J, with 9 bases in the middle. The germline V gene has CDR1 SGHRS and CDR2 YFSETQ. The CDR3 DNA follows: TGCGCCAGCAGCTTGGCCCCCGACGCTGGGGCCAACGTCCTGACTTTC. It yields the protein CASSLAPDAGANVLTF.

The sample holds many counts of this clonotype. The J gene is TRBJ2-5, the V gene TRBV11-2; the match to TRBD2 covers 14 bases. CDR1 is SGHAT and CDR2 is FQNNGV in the germline V gene. V dropped 5 bases and J dropped 5; count of bases not matched to a gene: 13. The CDR3 is 18 amino acids. The CDR3, as DNA: TGTGCCAGCAGCCTGAAGATCACGGGGACTAGCGGGAGTGAGACCCAGTACTTC. Amino acids: CASSLKITGTSGSETQYF.

Remarks on this clonotype: This may stem from a read error, because a much larger clone lies one nucleotide away. This chain uses TRBV29-1 with TRBJ2-5; 12 bases fit TRBD2. CDR3 length equals 18 residues. V lost 8 bases, J lost 5 bases, and 21 bases stayed unmatched. Per the germline V gene, CDR1 is SQVTM and CDR2 is ANQGSEA. The chain's CDR3 is CSIGPHTASGRALETQYF. The CDR3 coding sequence is TGCAGCATTGGCCCGCACACCGCTAGCGGGAGGGCCTTGGAGACCCAGTACTTC.

This clonotype was seen only a few times. The V call is TRBV28, the J call TRBJ1-5; TRBD1 might be the D (6 bases). Per germline, CDR1 MDHEN and CDR2 SYDVKM. The CDR3 totals 15 residues. The ends were cut back, 4 bases at V and 6 bases at J, with 16 bases in the middle. CDR3 nucleotides: TGTGCCAGCAGTTCGCGGGCGGGGGCCCCTCAGCCCCAGCATTTT. This translates into CASSSRAGAPQPQHF.

The CDR3 coding sequence is TGTGCCAGCAGCTTAGATTCCGGCAGGGCCCAAGGGGGCTACACCTTC. This translates into CASSLDSGRAQGGYTF. V and J are TRBV11-2 and TRBJ1-2, with D perhaps matching TRBD1 (5 bases). Trimming pared 0 bases from V and 8 bases from J, leaving 19 bases between. Germline CDR1 is SGHAT and CDR2 is FQNNGV. The CDR3 has 16 residues.

This clonotype was seen repeatedly, ten times or more. The rearrangement joins TRBV5-1 to TRBJ2-4; D is ambiguous. The V gene's germline CDR1 is SGHRS and CDR2 YFSETQ. The V and J ends lost 0 bases and 7 bases respectively, with 8 bases between them. The CDR3 has 13 amino acids. The DNA for the CDR3 is TGCGCCAGCAGCTTGGATCCGAGGAACATTCAGTACTTC. This translates into CASSLDPRNIQYF.

The chain has TRBV21-1 and TRBJ2-7; whether TRBD1, the table's D call, matches the DNA was not checked. TRBV21-1 is a known pseudogene. The CDR3 extends over 19 amino acids. The CDR3 DNA sequence: TGTGCCAGCAGCATGGGTACCCAAGGGATGAAGCTGTCTACCTACGAGCAGTACGTC. Its protein is CASSMGTQGMKLSTYEQYV.

This clonotype was counted only a few times. This rearrangement joins TRBV5-1 to TRBJ1-1; D not resolved. Trimming removed 1 base at V and 7 bases at J, with 14 bases between. The germline V gene has CDR1 SGHRS and CDR2 YFSETQ. This CDR3 has 14 amino acids. CDR3 in amino acids: CASSLLGSGSEAFF. CDR3 in DNA: TGCGCCAGCAGCTTGTTAGGTTCGGGCAGTGAAGCTTTCTTT.

For the CDR3, the DNA is TGTGCCAGCAGCCCCCTATTGGGGGGAGCCGGGGAGCTGTTTTTT. Protein: CASSPLLGGAGELFF. This sequence joins TRBV14 and TRBJ2-2; the D gene is possibly TRBD2 (6 bases). The V gene lost 4 bases and the J gene lost 6 bases, with 15 bases spanning the gap. CDR3 length equals 15 residues. Germline CDR1 SGHDN, CDR2 FVKESK.

This clonotype occurred many times. The rearrangement joins TRBV30 to TRBJ2-1; a weak D match, TRBD1 (6 bases). The length of the CDR3 is 11 residues. The V and J ends lost 0 bases and 9 bases respectively, with 6 bases between them. Germline loops: CDR1 GTSNPN, CDR2 SVGIG (reference sequence). CDR3 bases: TGTGCCTGGAGTGTAGGGGGTGAGCAGTTCTTC. Translation: CAWSVGGEQFF.

The chain employs TRBV10-1 and TRBJ2-5, with 10 bases matching TRBD2. The germline V gene has CDR1 WNHNN and CDR2 SYGVQD (reference sequence). The ends lost 3 bases at V and 5 bases at J; junction bases unmatched: 9. This CDR3 is 16 amino acids long. The CDR3 coding sequence is TGCGCCAGCAGTGAAGATACGGGACTAGCGTGGGAGACCCAGTACTTC. Protein sequence: CASSEDTGLAWETQYF.

This clonotype was observed many times. This chain links TRBV4-2 with TRBJ2-1, with 9 nucleotides matching TRBD2. The CDR3 is 18 amino acids. CDR1 is LGHNA, CDR2 YNFKEQ, per germline. The trim removed 0 bases at V and 9 bases at J, leaving 15 bases unmatched. The CDR3, as DNA: TGTGCCAGCAGCCAAGATGGAGCCGCGGGACTAGCTATTGCTGAGCAGTTCTTC. Its translation: CASSQDGAAGLAIAEQFF.

This clonotype came up many times. The chain combines TRBV10-3 with TRBJ2-1, with TRBD1 matching 10 bases. V was pared by 5 bases and J by 5 bases, with 6 bases of the junction left unmatched. The germline V gene encodes CDR1 ENHRY and CDR2 SYGVKD. This CDR3 has 15 amino acids. The CDR3 nucleotides read TGTGCCATCAGTTCCGGACAGGGGGTCCACAATGAGCAGTTCTTC. Protein: CAISSGQGVHNEQFF.

In its sample, this clonotype was seen many times. This CDR3 is CASSPTQTGGRSSPLHF. The CDR3 bases are TGTGCCAGCAGCCCCACCCAGACAGGGGGAAGGAGTTCACCCCTCCACTTT. The genes are TRBV7-9 and TRBJ1-6; TRBD1 matches at 9 bases. Per the germline V gene, CDR1 is SEHNR and CDR2 is FQNEAQ (reference sequence). V gave up 5 bases and J gave up 9 bases; unmatched junction bases: 14. The CDR3 is made up of 17 amino acids.

This clonotype was counted only a few times. The chain has TRBV30 and TRBJ2-6; 9 nucleotides align to TRBD1. CDR1 GTSNPN and CDR2 SVGIG come from the germline V gene (reference sequence). V dropped 7 bases and J dropped 11; count of bases not matched to a gene: 9. The CDR3 has 13 amino acids. CDR3 in amino acids: CALSTGGGDVLTF. CDR3 nucleotides: TGTGCCTTATCAACAGGGGGCGGGGACGTCCTGACTTTC.

This clonotype occurred many times. V and J are TRBV7-2 and TRBJ2-2; D remains ambiguous. Germline V gene sequence: CDR1 SGHTA, CDR2 FQGNSA. The CDR3 runs to 14 residues. Trimming removed 1 base from V and 4 bases from J, with 7 bases in between. CDR3 coding DNA: TGTGCCAGCAGCTTAGGTCCTCTCACCGGGGAGCTGTTTTTT. Its protein product is CASSLGPLTGELFF.